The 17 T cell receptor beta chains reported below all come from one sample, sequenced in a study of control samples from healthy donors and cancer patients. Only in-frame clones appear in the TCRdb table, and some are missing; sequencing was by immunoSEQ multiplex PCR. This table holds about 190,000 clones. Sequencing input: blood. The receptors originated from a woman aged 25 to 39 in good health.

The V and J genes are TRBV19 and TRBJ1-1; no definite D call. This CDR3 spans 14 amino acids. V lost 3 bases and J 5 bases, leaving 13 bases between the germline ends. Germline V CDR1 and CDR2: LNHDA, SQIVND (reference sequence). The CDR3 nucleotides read TGTGCCAGTAGTATCGGGGTGATCGGAACTGAAGCTTTCTTT. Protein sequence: CASSIGVIGTEAFF.

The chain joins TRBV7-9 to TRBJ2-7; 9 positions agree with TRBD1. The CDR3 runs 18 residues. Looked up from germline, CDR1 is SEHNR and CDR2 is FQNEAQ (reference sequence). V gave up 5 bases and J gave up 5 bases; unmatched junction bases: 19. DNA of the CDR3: TGTGCCAGCAGCGCAGGAGGGACAGGGAAGATGCGTGTCCACGAGCAGTACTTC. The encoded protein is CASSAGGTGKMRVHEQYF.

The CDR3 DNA is TGTGCCACCAGTGATGACAACACCGGGGAGCTGTTTTTT. Its protein product is CATSDDNTGELFF. The chain couples TRBV24-1 to TRBJ2-2; D is ambiguous. This CDR3 is built from 13 residues. V lost 3 bases to trimming and J lost 2 bases, with 3 bases between them. Per germline, CDR1 KGHDR and CDR2 SFDVKD.

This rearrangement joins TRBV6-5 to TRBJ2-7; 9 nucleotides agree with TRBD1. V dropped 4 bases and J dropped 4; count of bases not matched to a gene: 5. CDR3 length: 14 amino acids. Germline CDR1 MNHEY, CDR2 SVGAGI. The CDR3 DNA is TGTGCCAGCAGTTCGACAGGGGGAAGGTACGAGCAGTACTTC. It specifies CASSSTGGRYEQYF.

The DNA of the CDR3 is TGTGCCAGCTCCCCACGGGACAGGGCCAAAGATACGCAGTATTTT. This codes for CASSPRDRAKDTQYF. The V call is TRBV6-5, the J call TRBJ2-3, with 9 bases that match TRBD1. J gave up 5 bases and V 8 bases, and 11 bases lay outside the gene matches. The CDR3 is made up of 15 amino acids. CDR1 is MNHEY and CDR2 is SVGAGI in the germline V gene.

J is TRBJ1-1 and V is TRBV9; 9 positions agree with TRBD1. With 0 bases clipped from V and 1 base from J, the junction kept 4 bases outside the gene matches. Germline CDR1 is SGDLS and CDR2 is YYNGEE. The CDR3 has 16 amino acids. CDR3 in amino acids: CASSVAPDRGNTEAFF. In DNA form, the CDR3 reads TGTGCCAGCAGCGTAGCCCCGGACAGGGGGAACACTGAAGCTTTCTTT.

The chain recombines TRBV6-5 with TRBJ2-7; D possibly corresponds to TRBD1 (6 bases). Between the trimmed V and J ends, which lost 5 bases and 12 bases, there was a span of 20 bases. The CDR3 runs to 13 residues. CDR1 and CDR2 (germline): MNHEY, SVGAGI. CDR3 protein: CASSLDRRHTWYF. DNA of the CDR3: TGTGCCAGCAGTCTCGACAGGAGGCATACCTGGTACTTC.

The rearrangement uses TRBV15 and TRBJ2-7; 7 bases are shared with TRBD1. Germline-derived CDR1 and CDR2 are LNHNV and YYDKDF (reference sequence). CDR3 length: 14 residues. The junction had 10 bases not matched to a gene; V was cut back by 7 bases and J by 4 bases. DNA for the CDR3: TGTGCCACCACCCGGGACAGTTCTTTATACGAGCAGTACTTC. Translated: CATTRDSSLYEQYF. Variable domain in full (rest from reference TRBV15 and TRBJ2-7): DAMVIQNPRYQVTQFGKPVTLSCSQTLNHNVMYWYQQKSSQAPKLLFHYYDKDFNNEADTPDNFQSRRPNTSFCFLDIRSPGLGDTAMYLCATTRDSSLYEQYFGPGTRLTVT.

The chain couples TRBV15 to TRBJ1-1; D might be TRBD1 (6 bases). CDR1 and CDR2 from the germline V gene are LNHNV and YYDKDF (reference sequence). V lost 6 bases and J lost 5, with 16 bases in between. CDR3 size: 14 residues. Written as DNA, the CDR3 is TGTGCCACCAGGGACTCACAGGGAAGGACTGAAGCTTTCTTT. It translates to CATRDSQGRTEAFF.

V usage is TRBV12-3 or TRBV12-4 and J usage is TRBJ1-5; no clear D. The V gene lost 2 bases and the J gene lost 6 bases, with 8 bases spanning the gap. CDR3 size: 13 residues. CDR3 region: CASSLFEGQPQHF. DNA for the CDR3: TGTGCCAGCAGTTTATTCGAGGGTCAGCCCCAGCATTTT.

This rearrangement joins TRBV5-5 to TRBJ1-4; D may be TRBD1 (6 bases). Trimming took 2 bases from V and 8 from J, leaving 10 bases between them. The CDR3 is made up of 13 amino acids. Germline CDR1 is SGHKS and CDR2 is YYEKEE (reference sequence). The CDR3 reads CASSFQGREKLFF. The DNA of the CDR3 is TGTGCCAGCAGCTTTCAGGGGAGGGAAAAACTGTTTTTT.

The CDR3 is CASSRTTEPPLHF. CDR3 in DNA: TGTGCCAGCTCACGGACGACAGAACCACCCCTCCACTTT. The chain couples TRBV18 to TRBJ1-6, with D possibly being TRBD1 (5 bases). Germline V gene data show CDR1 as KGHSH and CDR2 as LQKENI. V lost 4 bases and J lost 11, with 12 bases in between. The CDR3 consists of 13 residues.

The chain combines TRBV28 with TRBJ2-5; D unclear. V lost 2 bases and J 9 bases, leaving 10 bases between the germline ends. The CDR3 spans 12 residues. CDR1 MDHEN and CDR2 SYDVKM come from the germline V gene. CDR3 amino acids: CASSLIWPPQYF. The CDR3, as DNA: TGTGCCAGCAGTTTAATATGGCCACCCCAGTACTTC.

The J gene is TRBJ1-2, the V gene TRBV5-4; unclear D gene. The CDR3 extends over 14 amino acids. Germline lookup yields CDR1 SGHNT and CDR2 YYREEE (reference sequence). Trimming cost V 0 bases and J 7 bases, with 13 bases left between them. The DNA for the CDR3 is TGTGCCAGCAGCTTGGGGGTTAACCCGTTTGGCTACACCTTC. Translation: CASSLGVNPFGYTF.

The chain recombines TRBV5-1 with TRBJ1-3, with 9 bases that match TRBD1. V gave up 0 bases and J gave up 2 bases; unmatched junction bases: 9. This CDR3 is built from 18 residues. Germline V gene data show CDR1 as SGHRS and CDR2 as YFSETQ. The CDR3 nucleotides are TGCGCCAGCAGCTTGGTCGGAGGGGGACAGGGCGCTGGAAACACCATATATTTT. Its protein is CASSLVGGGQGAGNTIYF.

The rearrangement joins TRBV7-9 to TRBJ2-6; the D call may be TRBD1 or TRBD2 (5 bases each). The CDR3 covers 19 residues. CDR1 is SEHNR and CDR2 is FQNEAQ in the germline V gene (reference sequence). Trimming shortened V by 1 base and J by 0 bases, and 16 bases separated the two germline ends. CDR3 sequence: CASSLGRAGSYSGANVLTF. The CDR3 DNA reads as TGTGCCAGCAGCTTAGGAAGGGCAGGGAGCTACTCTGGGGCCAACGTCCTGACTTTC.

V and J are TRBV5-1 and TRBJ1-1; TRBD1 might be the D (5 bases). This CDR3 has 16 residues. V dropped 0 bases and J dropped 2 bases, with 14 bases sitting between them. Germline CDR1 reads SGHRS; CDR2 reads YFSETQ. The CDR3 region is CASSLVGLGGNTEAFF. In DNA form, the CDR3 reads TGCGCCAGCAGCTTGGTGGGCCTCGGGGGAAACACTGAAGCTTTCTTT.